A selection of T cell receptor beta chains follows, all from one sample in a study of blood T cells in healthy people across ages. TCRdb re-analysed the 5' RACE reads in MiXCR, keeping a single row per CDR3 protein. Of 1,500,000 or so distinct CDR3 sequences listed, 35% to 45% are singletons. Sample: blood. The receptors stem from a woman younger than 30 in good health. Both conserved end residues are part of each CDR3. D genes are given only for firm matches. Clone size, where shown, is once, few, many, or a class for clones that have expanded.

v_call,d_call,clone_size,j_call,cdr3_nt,cdr3_aa
TRBV18,-,-,TRBJ1-1,TGTGCCAGCTCACCAAACAGACAGGACAACACTGAAGCTTTCTTT,CASSPNRQDNTEAFF
TRBV7-2,-,few,TRBJ1-1,TGTGCCAGCAGCTTAGGAATGGGTAGGGCTGGAGCTTTCTTT,CASSLGMGRAGAFF
TRBV7-8,-,-,TRBJ1-5,TGTGCCAGCAGCTTCCGTTGGGGTACCAGCAATCAGCCCCAGCATTTT,CASSFRWGTSNQPQHF
TRBV20-1,-,-,TRBJ2-5,TGCAGTGCTAGAGATTCGGCCGGTTCCGTGACCCAGTACTTC,CSARDSAGSVTQYF
TRBV7-2,-,-,TRBJ2-5,TGTGCCAGCAGCTTATACAGGGTGAGGGAGACCCAGTACTTC,CASSLYRVRETQYF
TRBV7-2,-,once,TRBJ2-6,TGTGCCAGCAGCTCCTCGTGGGCCAACGTCCTGACTTTC,CASSSSWANVLTF
TRBV10-3,-,few,TRBJ1-4,TGTGCCATCGGTGGGACGGAGAATGAAAAACTGTTTTTT,CAIGGTENEKLFF
TRBV20-1,-,-,TRBJ2-5,TGCAGTGATAGAGACGCCAGGGGCGGAGAGACCCAGTACTTC,CSDRDARGGETQYF
TRBV29-1,-,-,TRBJ2-7,TGCAGCGTTGAAGTCCCAGGCAGCTCCTACGAGCAGTACTTC,CSVEVPGSSYEQYF
TRBV12-3/TRBV12-4,-,-,TRBJ2-5,TGTGCCAGCAGACCCGGGGTCGTCAATGAGCAGTACTTC,CASRPGVVNEQYF
TRBV5-1,TRBD1,once,TRBJ2-7,TGCACCAACAGCCGCGAGGGACAGAACTACGAGCAGTACTTC,CTNSREGQNYEQYF
TRBV4-2,-,-,TRBJ2-2,TGTGCCAGCAGCCAAGCTGAGAACACCGGGGAGCTGTTTTTT,CASSQAENTGELFF
TRBV5-4,TRBD1,-,TRBJ1-5,TGTACCAGCAGCTGGGGGGGCCAGGGGGCTAACAATCAGCCCCAGCATTTT,CTSSWGGQGANNQPQHF
TRBV10-3,TRBD1,-,TRBJ1-4,TGTGCCATCAGTGGACAGGGAAATGGGATACTGTTTTTT,CAISGQGNGILFF
TRBV12-3/TRBV12-4,-,few,TRBJ1-4,TGTGCCAGCGCCGGGGGGAGGGATAATGAAAAACTGTTTTTT,CASAGGRDNEKLFF
TRBV20-1,-,few,TRBJ2-1,TGCAGTGCTAGAGATCCGCGGGCGGGTGGGAGCTCCTACAATGAGCAGTTCTTC,CSARDPRAGGSSYNEQFF
TRBV5-1,TRBD2,-,TRBJ2-2,TGCGCCAGCAGCTTGTTTGGCGGGGGGGCCGCGAACACCGGGGAGCTGTTTTTT,CASSLFGGGAANTGELFF
TRBV20-1,-,many,TRBJ2-1,TGCAGTGCTGGTGAACCGGGACGGAGCTACAATGAGCAGTTCTTC,CSAGEPGRSYNEQFF
TRBV10-2,-,-,TRBJ2-5,TGCGCCAGCAGTGAGTGGGCCGAGGAGACCCAGTACTTC,CASSEWAEETQYF
TRBV20-1,-,once,TRBJ2-3,TGCAGTGCTAGAGGGAGGGGGATCATTAGCACAGATACGCAGTATTTT,CSARGRGIISTDTQYF
TRBV14,-,-,TRBJ1-2,TGTGCCAGCAGTCAAGATAGGACTACAGGCTACACCTTC,CASSQDRTTGYTF
TRBV27,-,-,TRBJ1-2,TGTGCCAGCAGTTTCAGGCCGGCTGATTCCTATGGCTACACCTTC,CASSFRPADSYGYTF
TRBV6-5,-,few,TRBJ2-7,TGTGCCAGCAGTGGCCCCGGAATCTGCGAGCAGTACTTC,CASSGPGICEQYF
TRBV27,-,-,TRBJ1-1,TGTGCCAGCAGTGCGGTGGGGACACTCATGAACACTGAAGCTTTCTTT,CASSAVGTLMNTEAFF
TRBV3-1,-,-,TRBJ2-5,TGTGCCAGCAGCCAAGTGGATTTTATGCAGTACTTC,CASSQVDFMQYF
TRBV7-9,-,few,TRBJ1-2,TGTGCCAGCAGTCAAAGTTCTTATGGCTACACCTTC,CASSQSSYGYTF
TRBV7-9,-,-,TRBJ2-2,TGTGCCAGCAGCTTAGTACTAGCACAGACCGGGGAGCTGTTTTTT,CASSLVLAQTGELFF
TRBV7-2,-,-,TRBJ2-5,TGTGCCAGCAGCTTATTATTCCAGGAGACCCAGTACTTC,CASSLLFQETQYF
TRBV10-2,-,-,TRBJ2-7,TGCGCCAGCAGTGAGTTGTCAGGACACCTCCTCGAGCAGTACTTC,CASSELSGHLLEQYF
TRBV12-3/TRBV12-4,TRBD2,-,TRBJ2-7,TGTGCCAGCAAAACACTAGCGGGAGGTTTTAATGAGCAGTACTTC,CASKTLAGGFNEQYF
TRBV20-1,TRBD2,few,TRBJ2-3,TGCAGTGCTAGAGATGGACTAGGGAGGACCCTCCTCACAGATACGCAGTATTTT,CSARDGLGRTLLTDTQYF